This T cell receptor beta chain was profiled in a study of identical twins. On this clonotype itself: Its antigen is not known.

CDR1 and CDR2 (germline): SGHDN, FVKESK. CDR3 size: 15 residues. The J segment lost 8 bases and the V segment lost 0 bases, leaving 4 bases of the junction unmatched. The study's findings and limits: Insertions were reduced in abundant cord blood beta clonotypes but not in memory repertoires.

A universal primer site came from template switching; cDNA carried unique molecular identifiers. TCRdb called the 5' RACE reads again in MiXCR, with one record for every CDR3 protein. This table has around 250,000 distinct CDR3 sequences, over 9.5% appearing once. A further study also used this sample, focusing on yellow fever vaccine responses in identical twins.

This receptor was obtained from a woman aged 18 to 35 in good health. The chain carries TRBV14 and TRBJ2-1, with 10 nucleotides matching TRBD2. Material for sequencing was memory (CD45RO+) T cells sorted from blood. The CDR3 region is CASSQDRLAGDEQFF. CDR3 nucleotide sequence: TGTGCCAGCAGCCAAGATCGGCTAGCGGGAGATGAGCAGTTCTTC.